This T cell receptor (beta chain) was profiled in a study of identical twins. Comments on this clonotype: Its antigen remains unidentified.

Each CDR3 protein gets one entry after TCRdb re-called the 5' RACE reads with MiXCR. Of 700,000 or so distinct CDR3 sequences in the sample, more than 6.5% were seen once. Overall study findings and caveats: The abundant beta clonotypes from cord blood had fewer insertions, and memory repertoires had none of this. Low generation-probability sequences were in excess among twin-shared out-of-frame alpha sequences. Conclusions leaned on cross-sectional statistical analysis and did not track the same donors over time.

These data were also filed under a second study, of yellow fever vaccine responses in identical twins.

The sequence derives from a woman younger than 30 in good health. Sequencing was performed on PBMCs.

The CDR3 nucleotides read TGTGCCAGCAGGCACCGGGATCCGTCCTACGAGCAGTACTTC. Its translation is CASRHRDPSYEQYF. This chain links TRBV2 with TRBJ2-7, with D possibly being TRBD2 (5 bases). This CDR3 has 14 amino acids. The germline V gene has CDR1 SNHLY and CDR2 FYNNEI. V lost 6 bases, J lost 1 base, and 13 bases lay in between.